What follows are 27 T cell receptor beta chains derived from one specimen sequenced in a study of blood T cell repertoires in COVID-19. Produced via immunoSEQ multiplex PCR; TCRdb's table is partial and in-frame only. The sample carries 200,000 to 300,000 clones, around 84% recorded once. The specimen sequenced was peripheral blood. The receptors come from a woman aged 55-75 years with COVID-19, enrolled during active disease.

The CDR3 protein is CASSSGTAMNTEAFF. The CDR3 DNA follows: TGCGCCAGCAGCTCCGGGACAGCTATGAACACTGAAGCTTTCTTT. The chain is built from TRBV5-1 and TRBJ1-1; 7 positions agree with TRBD1. The CDR3 runs 15 residues. J gave up 0 bases and V 3 bases, and 5 bases lay outside the gene matches. Germline values: CDR1 SGHRS, CDR2 YFSETQ.

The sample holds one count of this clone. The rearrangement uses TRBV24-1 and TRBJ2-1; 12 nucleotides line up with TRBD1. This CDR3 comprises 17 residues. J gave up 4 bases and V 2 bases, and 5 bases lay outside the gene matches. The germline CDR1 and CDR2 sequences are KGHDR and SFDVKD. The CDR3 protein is CATSDWGGQGAYNEQFF. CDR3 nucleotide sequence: TGTGCCACCAGTGATTGGGGGGGACAGGGGGCTTACAATGAGCAGTTCTTC.

The CDR3 here is CASSQHPGQGAGRNTIYF. DNA for the CDR3: TGTGCCAGCAGCCAGCACCCCGGACAGGGGGCCGGAAGAAACACCATATATTTT. The rearrangement links TRBV3-1 (or the pseudogene TRBV3-2) to TRBJ1-3, with 11 bases identical to TRBD1. The junction had 12 bases not matched to a gene; V was cut back by 3 bases and J by 5 bases. Germline V CDR1 and CDR2: LGHDT, YNNKEL (reference sequence). CDR3 length: 18 residues.

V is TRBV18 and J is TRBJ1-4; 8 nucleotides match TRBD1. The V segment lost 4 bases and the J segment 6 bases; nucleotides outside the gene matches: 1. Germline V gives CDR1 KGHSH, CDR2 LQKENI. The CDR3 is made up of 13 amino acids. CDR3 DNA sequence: TGTGCCAGCTCACGGACAGGGCATGAAAAACTGTTTTTT. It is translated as CASSRTGHEKLFF.

CDR3 nucleotide sequence: TGTGCCAGCAGACTAGCGGGAGGAGATACGCAGTATTTT. It encodes CASRLAGGDTQYF. J is TRBJ2-3 and V is TRBV6-5; TRBD2 agrees at 12 bases. V was pared by 6 bases and J by 5 bases, with 0 bases of the junction left unmatched. This CDR3 is built from 13 residues. Germline V gene lookup returns CDR1 MNHEY and CDR2 SVGAGI.

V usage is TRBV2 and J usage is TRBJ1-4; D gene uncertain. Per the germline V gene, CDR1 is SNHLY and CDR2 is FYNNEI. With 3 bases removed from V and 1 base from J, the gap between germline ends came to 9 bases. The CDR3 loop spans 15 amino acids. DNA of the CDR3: TGTGCCAGCAGTGAGGAGCAGCGAACTAATGAAAAACTGTTTTTT. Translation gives CASSEEQRTNEKLFF.

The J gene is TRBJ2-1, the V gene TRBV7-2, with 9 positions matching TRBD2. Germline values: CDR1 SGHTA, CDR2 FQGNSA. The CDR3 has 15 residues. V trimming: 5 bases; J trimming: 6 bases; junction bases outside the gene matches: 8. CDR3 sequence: CASSIDSGSFNEQFF. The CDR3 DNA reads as TGTGCCAGCAGCATAGATAGCGGGAGTTTCAATGAGCAGTTCTTC.

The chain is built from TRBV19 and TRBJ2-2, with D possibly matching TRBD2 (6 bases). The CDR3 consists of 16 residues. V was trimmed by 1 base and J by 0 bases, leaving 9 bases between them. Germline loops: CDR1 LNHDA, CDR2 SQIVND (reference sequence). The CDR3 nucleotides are TGTGCCAGTAGTATAGTTATAGCGGCGAACACCGGGGAGCTGTTTTTT. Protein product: CASSIVIAANTGELFF.

For the CDR3, the DNA is TGTGCCACGCAGGGGGCGGGTGAAAAACTGTTTTTT. Translated, it gives CATQGAGEKLFF. V gene TRBV10-3 combines with J gene TRBJ1-4, with 8 bases matching TRBD1. The CDR3 length is 12 residues. CDR1 and CDR2 from the germline V gene are ENHRY and SYGVKD. The junction had 5 bases not matched to a gene; V was cut back by 10 bases and J by 7 bases.

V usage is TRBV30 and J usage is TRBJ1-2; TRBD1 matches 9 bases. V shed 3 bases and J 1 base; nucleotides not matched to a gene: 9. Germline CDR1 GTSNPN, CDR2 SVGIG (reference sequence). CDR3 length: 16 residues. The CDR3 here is CAWRVGRTGDNYGYTF. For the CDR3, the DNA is TGTGCCTGGAGGGTGGGCAGGACAGGGGATAACTATGGCTACACCTTC.

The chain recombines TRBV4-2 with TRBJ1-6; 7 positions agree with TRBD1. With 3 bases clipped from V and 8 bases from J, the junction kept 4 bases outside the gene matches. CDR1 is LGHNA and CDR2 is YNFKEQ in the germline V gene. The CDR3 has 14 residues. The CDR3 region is CASSHRTGDSPLHF. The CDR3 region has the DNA TGTGCCAGCAGCCACCGGACAGGAGATTCACCCCTCCACTTT.

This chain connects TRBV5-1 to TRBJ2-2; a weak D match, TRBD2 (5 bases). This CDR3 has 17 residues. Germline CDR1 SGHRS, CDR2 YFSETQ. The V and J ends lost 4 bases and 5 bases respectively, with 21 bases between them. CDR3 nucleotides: TGCGCCAGCAGCCCGGGAAAAACGGGCCGCCAAACCGGGGAGCTGTTTTTT. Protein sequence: CASSPGKTGRQTGELFF.

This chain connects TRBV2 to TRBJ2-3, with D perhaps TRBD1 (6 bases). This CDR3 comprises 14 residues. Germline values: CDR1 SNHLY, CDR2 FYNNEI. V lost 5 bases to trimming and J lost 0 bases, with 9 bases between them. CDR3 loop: CASSNRASTDTQYF. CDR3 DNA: TGTGCCAGCAGTAACAGGGCTAGCACAGATACGCAGTATTTT.

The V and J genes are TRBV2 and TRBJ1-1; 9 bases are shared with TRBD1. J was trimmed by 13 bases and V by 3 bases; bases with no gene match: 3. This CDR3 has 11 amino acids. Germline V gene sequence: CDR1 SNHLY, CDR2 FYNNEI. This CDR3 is CASSELDRGFF. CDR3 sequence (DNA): TGTGCCAGCAGTGAGCTGGACAGGGGTTTCTTT.

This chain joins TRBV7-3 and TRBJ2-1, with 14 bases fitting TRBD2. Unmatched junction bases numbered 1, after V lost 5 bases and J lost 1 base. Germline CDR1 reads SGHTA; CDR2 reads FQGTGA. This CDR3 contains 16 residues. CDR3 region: CASSRTSGRSYNEQFF. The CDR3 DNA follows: TGTGCCAGCAGCCGGACTAGCGGGAGGTCCTACAATGAGCAGTTCTTC. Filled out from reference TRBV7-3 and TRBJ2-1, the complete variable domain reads GAGVSQTPSNKVTEKGKYVELRCDPISGHTALYWYRQSLGQGPEFLIYFQGTGAADDSGLPNDRFFAVRPEGSVSTLKIQRTERGDSAVYLCASSRTSGRSYNEQFFGPGTRLTVL.

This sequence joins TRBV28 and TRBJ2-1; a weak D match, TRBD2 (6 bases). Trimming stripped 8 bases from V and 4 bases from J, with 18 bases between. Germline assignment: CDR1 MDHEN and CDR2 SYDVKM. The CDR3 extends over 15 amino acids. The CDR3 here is CASYRRALGYNEQFF. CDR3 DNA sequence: TGTGCCAGCTACCGGAGGGCCCTCGGGTACAATGAGCAGTTCTTC.

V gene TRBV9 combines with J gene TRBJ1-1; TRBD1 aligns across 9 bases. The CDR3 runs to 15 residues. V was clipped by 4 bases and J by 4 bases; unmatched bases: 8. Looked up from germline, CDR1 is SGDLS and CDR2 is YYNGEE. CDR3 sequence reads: CASSRSGTGTTEAFF. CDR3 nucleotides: TGTGCCAGCAGCAGGTCCGGGACAGGGACCACTGAAGCTTTCTTT.

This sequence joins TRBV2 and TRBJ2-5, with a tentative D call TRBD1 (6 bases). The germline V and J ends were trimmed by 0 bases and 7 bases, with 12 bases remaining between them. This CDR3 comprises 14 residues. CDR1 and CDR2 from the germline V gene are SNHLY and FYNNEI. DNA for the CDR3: TGTGCCAGCAGTGAAGCATACAGGGTGGGGACCCAGTACTTC. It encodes CASSEAYRVGTQYF. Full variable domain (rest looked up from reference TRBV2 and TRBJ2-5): EPEVTQTPSHQVTQMGQEVILRCVPISNHLYFYWYRQILGQKVEFLVSFYNNEISEKSEIFDDQFSVERPDGSNFTLKIRSTKLEDSAMYFCASSEAYRVGTQYFGPGTRLLVL.

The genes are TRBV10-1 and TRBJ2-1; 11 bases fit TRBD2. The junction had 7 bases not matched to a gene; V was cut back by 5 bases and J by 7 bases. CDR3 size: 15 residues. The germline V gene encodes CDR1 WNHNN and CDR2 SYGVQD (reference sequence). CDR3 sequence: CASSSSGTSGNEQFF. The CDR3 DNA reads TGCGCCAGCAGTTCCTCCGGGACTAGCGGTAATGAGCAGTTCTTC.

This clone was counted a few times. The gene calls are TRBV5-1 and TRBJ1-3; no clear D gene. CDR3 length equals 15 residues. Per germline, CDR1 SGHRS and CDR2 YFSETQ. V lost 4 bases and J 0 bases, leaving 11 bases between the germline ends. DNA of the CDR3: TGCGCCAGCAGCCCCTCTGCGAGCTCTGGAAACACCATATATTTT. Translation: CASSPSASSGNTIYF. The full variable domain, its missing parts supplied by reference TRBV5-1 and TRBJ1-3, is KAGVTQTPRYLIKTRGQQVTLSCSPISGHRSVSWYQQTPGQGLQFLFEYFSETQRNKGNFPGRFSGRQFSNSRSEMNVSTLELGDSALYLCASSPSASSGNTIYFGEGSWLTVV.

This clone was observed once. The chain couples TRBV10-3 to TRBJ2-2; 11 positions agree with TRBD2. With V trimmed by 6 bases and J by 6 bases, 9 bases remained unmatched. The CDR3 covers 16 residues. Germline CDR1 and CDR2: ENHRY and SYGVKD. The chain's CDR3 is CAIRKSGTSGPGELFF. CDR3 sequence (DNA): TGTGCCATCAGGAAATCCGGGACTAGCGGCCCCGGGGAGCTGTTTTTT.

The CDR3 bases are TGTGCCAGCAGCACCGAGCCTGAAAAACTGTTTTTT. Translation gives CASSTEPEKLFF. This chain uses TRBV12-3 or TRBV12-4 with TRBJ1-4; D is uncertain. Between the trimmed V and J ends, which lost 6 bases and 7 bases, there was a span of 9 bases. The CDR3 has 12 residues.

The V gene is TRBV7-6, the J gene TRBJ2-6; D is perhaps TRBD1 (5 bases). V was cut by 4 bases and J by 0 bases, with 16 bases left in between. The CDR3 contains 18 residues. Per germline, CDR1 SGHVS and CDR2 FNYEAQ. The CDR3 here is CASSSLGGASSGANVLTF. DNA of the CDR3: TGTGCCAGCAGCTCCTTGGGTGGGGCCTCCTCTGGGGCCAACGTCCTGACTTTC. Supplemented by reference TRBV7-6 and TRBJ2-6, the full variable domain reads GAGVSQSPRYKVTKRGQDVALRCDPISGHVSLYWYRQALGQGPEFLTYFNYEAQQDKSGLPNDRFSAERPEGSISTLTIQRTEQRDSAMYRCASSSLGGASSGANVLTFGAGSRLTVL.

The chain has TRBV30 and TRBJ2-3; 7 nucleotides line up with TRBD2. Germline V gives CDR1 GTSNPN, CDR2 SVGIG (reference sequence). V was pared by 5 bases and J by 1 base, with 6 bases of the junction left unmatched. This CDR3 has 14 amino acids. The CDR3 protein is CAWGGRDRTDTQYF. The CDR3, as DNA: TGTGCCTGGGGGGGGAGGGACCGCACAGATACGCAGTATTTT.

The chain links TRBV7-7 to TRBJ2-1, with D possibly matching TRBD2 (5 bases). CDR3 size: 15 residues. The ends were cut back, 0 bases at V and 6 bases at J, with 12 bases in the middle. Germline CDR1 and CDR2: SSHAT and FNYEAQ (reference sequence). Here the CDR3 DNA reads TGTGCCAGCAGCTTAGCGTGGTCGGAGGTCAATGAGCAGTTCTTC. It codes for CASSLAWSEVNEQFF.

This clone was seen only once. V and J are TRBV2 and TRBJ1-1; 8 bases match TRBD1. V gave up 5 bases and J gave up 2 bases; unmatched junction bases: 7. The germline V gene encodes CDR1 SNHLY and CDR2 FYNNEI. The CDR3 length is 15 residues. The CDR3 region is CASSRTGNTNTEAFF. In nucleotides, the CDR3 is TGTGCCAGCAGTAGGACAGGGAACACCAACACTGAAGCTTTCTTT.

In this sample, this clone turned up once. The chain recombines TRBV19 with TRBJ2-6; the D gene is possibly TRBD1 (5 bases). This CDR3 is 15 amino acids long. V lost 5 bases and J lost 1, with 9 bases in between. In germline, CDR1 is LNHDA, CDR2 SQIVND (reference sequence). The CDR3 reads CASSPPGSGANVLTF. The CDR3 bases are TGTGCCAGTAGTCCCCCAGGGTCTGGGGCCAACGTCCTGACTTTC.